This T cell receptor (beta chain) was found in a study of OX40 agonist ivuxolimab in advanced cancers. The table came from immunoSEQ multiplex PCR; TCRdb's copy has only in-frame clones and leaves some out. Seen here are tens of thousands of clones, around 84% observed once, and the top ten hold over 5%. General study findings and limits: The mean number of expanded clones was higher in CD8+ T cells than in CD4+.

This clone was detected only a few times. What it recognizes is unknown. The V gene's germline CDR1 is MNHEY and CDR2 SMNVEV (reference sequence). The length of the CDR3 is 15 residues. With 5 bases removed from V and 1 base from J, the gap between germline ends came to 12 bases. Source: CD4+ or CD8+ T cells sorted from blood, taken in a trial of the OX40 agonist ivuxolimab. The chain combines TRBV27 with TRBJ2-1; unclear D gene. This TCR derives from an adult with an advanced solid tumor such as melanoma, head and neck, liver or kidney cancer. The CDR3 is CASSPRRGSYNEQFF. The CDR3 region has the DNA TGTGCCAGCAGTCCTCGACGAGGATCCTACAATGAGCAGTTCTTC.